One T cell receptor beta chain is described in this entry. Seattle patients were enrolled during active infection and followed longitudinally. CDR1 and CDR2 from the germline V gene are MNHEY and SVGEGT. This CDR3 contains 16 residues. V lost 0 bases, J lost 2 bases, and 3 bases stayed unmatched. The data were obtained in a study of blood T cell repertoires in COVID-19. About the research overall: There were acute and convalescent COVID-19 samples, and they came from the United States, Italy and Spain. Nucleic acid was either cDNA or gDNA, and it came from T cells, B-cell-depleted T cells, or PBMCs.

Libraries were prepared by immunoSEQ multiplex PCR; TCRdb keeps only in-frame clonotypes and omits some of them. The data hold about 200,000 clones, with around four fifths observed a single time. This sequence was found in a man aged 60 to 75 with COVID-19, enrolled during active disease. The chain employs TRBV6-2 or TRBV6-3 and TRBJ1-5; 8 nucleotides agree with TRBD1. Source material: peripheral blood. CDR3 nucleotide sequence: TGTGCCAGCAGTTACTCGCCGGGACAGGGCAATCAGCCCCAGCATTTT. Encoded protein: CASSYSPGQGNQPQHF.